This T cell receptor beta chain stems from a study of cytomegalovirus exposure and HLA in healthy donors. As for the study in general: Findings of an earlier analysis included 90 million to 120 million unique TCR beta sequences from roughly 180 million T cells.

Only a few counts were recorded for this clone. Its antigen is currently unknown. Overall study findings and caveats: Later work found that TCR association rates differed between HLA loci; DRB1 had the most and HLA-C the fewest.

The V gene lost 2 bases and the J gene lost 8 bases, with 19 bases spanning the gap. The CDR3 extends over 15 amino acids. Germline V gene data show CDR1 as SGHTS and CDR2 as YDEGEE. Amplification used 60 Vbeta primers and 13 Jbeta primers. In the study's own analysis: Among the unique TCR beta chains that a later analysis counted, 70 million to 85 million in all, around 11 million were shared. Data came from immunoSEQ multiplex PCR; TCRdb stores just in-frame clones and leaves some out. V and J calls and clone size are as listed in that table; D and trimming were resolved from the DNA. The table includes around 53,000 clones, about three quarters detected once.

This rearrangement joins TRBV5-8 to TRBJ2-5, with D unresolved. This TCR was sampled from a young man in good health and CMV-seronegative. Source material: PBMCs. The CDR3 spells CASSLTWRGVETQYF. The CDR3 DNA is TGTGCCAGCAGCTTAACTTGGCGAGGTGTGGAAACCCAGTACTTC.